Below are 9 T cell receptor beta chains sequenced from a single sample in a study of control samples from healthy donors and cancer patients. Generated by immunoSEQ multiplex PCR, the TCRdb table keeps only in-frame clones and is missing some. Of about 120,000 clones in the sample, just under 95% were seen once. Source material: blood. The receptors come from a man aged 18-30 years in good health.

V and J are TRBV2 and TRBJ1-5, with D uncertain. Looked up from germline, CDR1 is SNHLY and CDR2 is FYNNEI. The CDR3 extends over 13 amino acids. Trimming took off 6 bases at V and 7 bases at J, with 13 bases between the two ends. The CDR3 DNA reads TGTGCCAGCAGGCTCGGATGGAGGCAGCCCCAGCATTTT. This codes for CASRLGWRQPQHF.

CDR3 region: CASTKLMGAAGGFETEAFF. The DNA for the CDR3 is TGTGCCAGCACCAAACTCATGGGGGCAGCAGGGGGCTTCGAAACTGAAGCTTTCTTT. The V and J genes are TRBV5-6 and TRBJ1-1; 8 bases line up with TRBD1. Germline V lookup: CDR1 SGHDT, CDR2 YYEEEE. This CDR3 has 19 residues. V was pared by 6 bases and J by 5 bases, with 24 bases of the junction left unmatched.

This chain uses TRBV11-2 with TRBJ1-2; D call uncertain. The CDR3 covers 15 residues. Between the trimmed V and J ends, which lost 0 bases and 8 bases, there was a span of 16 bases. The germline V gene has CDR1 SGHAT and CDR2 FQNNGV. The chain's CDR3 is CASSLDRVSGLGYTF. The CDR3 DNA follows: TGTGCCAGCAGCTTAGATCGAGTTTCGGGATTAGGCTACACCTTC.

V and J are TRBV4-2 and TRBJ2-3; 11 bases are a match to TRBD2. This CDR3 is 17 amino acids long. Germline trimming cut 0 bases from V and 1 base from J; bases unmatched to any gene: 3. Germline values: CDR1 LGHNA, CDR2 YNFKEQ. The CDR3 DNA sequence: TGTGCCAGCAGCCAAGATCTAGCGGGGGGCCGCACAGATACGCAGTATTTT. Protein sequence: CASSQDLAGGRTDTQYF.

This clone was seen only a few times. The V and J genes are TRBV7-6 and TRBJ1-5, with a tentative D call TRBD1 (6 bases). This CDR3 spans 13 amino acids. Per the germline V gene, CDR1 is SGHVS and CDR2 is FNYEAQ. Trimming removed 5 bases from V and 6 bases from J, with 11 bases in between. This CDR3 reads CASSQGPGQPQHF. The DNA of the CDR3 is TGTGCCAGCAGCCAGGGGCCGGGTCAGCCCCAGCATTTT.

This clone appeared a few times. The chain couples TRBV18 to TRBJ2-3; D is undetermined. This CDR3 contains 13 residues. Trimming took off 1 base at V and 1 base at J, with 3 bases between the two ends. CDR1 and CDR2 from the germline V gene are KGHSH and LQKENI. This CDR3 is CASSPQGTDTQYF. CDR3 DNA: TGTGCCAGCTCACCACAGGGCACAGATACGCAGTATTTT.

The chain recombines TRBV9 with TRBJ1-3; no definite D call. Germline V gene data show CDR1 as SGDLS and CDR2 as YYNGEE. The CDR3 contains 15 residues. With 6 bases removed from V and 9 bases from J, the gap between germline ends came to 22 bases. CDR3 loop: CASTKSPVGVGTIYF. The CDR3 DNA is TGTGCCAGCACCAAAAGCCCTGTCGGAGTAGGCACCATATATTTT.

The chain recombines TRBV6-2 or TRBV6-3 with TRBJ2-4, with D possibly TRBD2 on 5 matching bases. The germline CDR1 and CDR2 sequences are MNHEY and SVGEGT. This CDR3 contains 19 residues. Trimming stripped 0 bases from V and 0 bases from J, with 18 bases between. The DNA of the CDR3 is TGTGCCAGCAGTTACTCCGAACTAGGACGGAGCCTAGCCAAAAACATTCAGTACTTC. This encodes CASSYSELGRSLAKNIQYF.

The chain uses TRBV7-9 and TRBJ2-2; D may be TRBD1 (6 bases). Germline CDR1 reads SEHNR; CDR2 reads FQNEAQ (reference sequence). This CDR3 contains 15 residues. Trimming took 7 bases from V and 5 from J, leaving 17 bases between them. In nucleotides, the CDR3 is TGTGCCAGCACCCCACGTGGGGGCGGGACCGGGGAGCTGTTTTTT. Amino acids: CASTPRGGGTGELFF.